This T cell receptor (beta chain) stems from a study of cytomegalovirus exposure and HLA in healthy donors. Study-level findings and limits: A classifier reportedly called cytomegalovirus status with high sensitivity and specificity. Immune exposure information comprised only CMV serostatus. Cytomegalovirus association was assigned to about 150 TCR beta chains.

On this clone: The antigen is not known.

From germline, CDR1 is MDHEN and CDR2 SYDVKM. V gave up 4 bases and J gave up 13 bases; unmatched junction bases: 17. The CDR3 is 15 residues long. Primers: 60 Vbeta forward and 13 Jbeta reverse. In the original analysis: Later work found around 85 million unique TCR beta chains, with 10 million to 14 million shared. This table comes from immunoSEQ multiplex PCR, and its TCRdb copy is limited to in-frame clones, with some not included. The DNA was the basis for D and trimming; V, J and clone size are from that table. Of 180,000 or so clones listed, around 81% are singletons. The chain couples TRBV28 to TRBJ1-1; 8 nucleotides align to TRBD1. This clonotype was obtained from a woman aged 18-30 years in good health and CMV-seropositive. The sample consisted of PBMCs. CDR3 DNA sequence: TGTGCCAGCAGTTCCGCCCGAACAGGGGGTTTCAGAGTTTTCTTT. It specifies CASSSARTGGFRVFF.